This T cell receptor (beta chain) was recovered during a study of regulatory T cells in long-lasting Graves disease. Libraries of TCR beta came from iRepertoire HTBI primers plus Arm-PCR of CDR3 regions. TCRdb independently ran MiXCR on the multiplex PCR reads; one entry per CDR3 protein. The repertoire holds about 620,000 distinct CDR3 sequences, roughly 16% seen once, with 15% to 20% in the top ten. The CDR3 covers 14 residues. The V gene lost 7 bases and the J gene lost 0 bases, with 10 bases spanning the gap. Stated time point: newly diagnosed GD, antithyroid drugs for less than 3 months. With RNA extracted from PBMCs as input, the TCR library was made. These records were also assigned to another study, of T cells in Graves' hyperthyroidism and ophthalmopathy.

This sample comprised peripheral blood mononuclear cells (PBMCs), obtained at new diagnosis, from a patient treated with antithyroid drugs. The rearrangement joins TRBV12-3 or TRBV12-4 to TRBJ2-1; D unclear. This TCR was recovered from a woman in her twenties or thirties with Graves disease. The CDR3 DNA sequence: TGTGCCAGCACAAGGGAATTCTCCTACAATGAGCAGTTCTTC. Encoded protein: CASTREFSYNEQFF.